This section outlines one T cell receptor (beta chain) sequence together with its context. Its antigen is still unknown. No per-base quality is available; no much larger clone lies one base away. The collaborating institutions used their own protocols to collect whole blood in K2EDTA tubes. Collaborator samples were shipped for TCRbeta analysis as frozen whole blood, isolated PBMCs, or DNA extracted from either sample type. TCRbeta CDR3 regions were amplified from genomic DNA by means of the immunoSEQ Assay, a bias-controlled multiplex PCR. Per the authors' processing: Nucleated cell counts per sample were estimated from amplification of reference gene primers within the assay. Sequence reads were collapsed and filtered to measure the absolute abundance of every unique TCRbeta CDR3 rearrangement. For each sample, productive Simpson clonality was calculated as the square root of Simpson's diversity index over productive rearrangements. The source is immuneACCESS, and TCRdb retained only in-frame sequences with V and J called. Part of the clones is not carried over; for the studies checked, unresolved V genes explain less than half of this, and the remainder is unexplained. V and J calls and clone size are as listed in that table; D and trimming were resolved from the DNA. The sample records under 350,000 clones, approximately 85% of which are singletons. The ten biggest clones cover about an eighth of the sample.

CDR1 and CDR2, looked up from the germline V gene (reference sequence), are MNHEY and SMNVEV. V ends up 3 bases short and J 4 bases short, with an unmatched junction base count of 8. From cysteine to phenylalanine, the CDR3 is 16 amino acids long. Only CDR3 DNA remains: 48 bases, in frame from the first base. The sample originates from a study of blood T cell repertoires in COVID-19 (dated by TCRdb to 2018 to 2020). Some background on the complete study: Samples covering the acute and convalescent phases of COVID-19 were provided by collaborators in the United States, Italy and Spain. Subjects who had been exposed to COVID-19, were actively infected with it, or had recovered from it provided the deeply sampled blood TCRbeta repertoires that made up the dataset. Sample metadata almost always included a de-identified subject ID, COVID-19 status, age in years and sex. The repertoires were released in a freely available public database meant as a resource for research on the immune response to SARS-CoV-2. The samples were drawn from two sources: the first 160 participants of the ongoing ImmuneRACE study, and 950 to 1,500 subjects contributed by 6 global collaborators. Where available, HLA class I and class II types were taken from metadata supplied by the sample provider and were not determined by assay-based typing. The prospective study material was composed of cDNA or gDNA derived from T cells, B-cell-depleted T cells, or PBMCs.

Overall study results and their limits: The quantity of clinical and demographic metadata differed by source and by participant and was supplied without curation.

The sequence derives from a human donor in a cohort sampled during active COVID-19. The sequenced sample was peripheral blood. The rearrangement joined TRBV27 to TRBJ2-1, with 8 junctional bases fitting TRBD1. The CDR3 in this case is CASSFVTGARYNEQFF. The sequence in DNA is TGTGCCAGCAGTTTCGTGACAGGGGCCCGATACAATGAGCAGTTCTTC.